This T cell receptor beta chain was profiled in a study of glioma-infiltrating T cells. Amplification of TCR alpha and beta CDR3 regions from RNA used iRepertoire nested multiplex PCR. TCRdb called the multiplex PCR reads again in MiXCR, with one record for every CDR3 protein. The table has roughly 350,000 distinct CDR3 sequences, less than 50% seen once. Germline CDR1 reads MGHDK; CDR2 reads SYGVNS. The CDR3 totals 14 residues. V gave up 4 bases and J gave up 2 bases, with 10 bases separating them. Comment on this clonotype: This may be a read error, as it is one base from a much larger clone.

The TCR comes from a human donor with low-grade glioma or glioblastoma, undergoing nonglioma brain surgery, or in good health (not recorded which). The sequenced material came from glioma tissue, nonneoplastic brain tissue, or PBMCs (not recorded which). This chain links TRBV25-1 with TRBJ2-3; D gene ambiguous. CDR3 sequence reads: CASSGSRSTDTQYF. CDR3 coding DNA: TGTGCCAGCAGTGGATCCAGATCCACAGATACGCAGTATTTT.